These T cell receptor beta chains were read from a single sample in a study of blood T cell repertoires in COVID-19. TCRdb keeps only in-frame clones here, not all; method: immunoSEQ multiplex PCR. The sample consists of 200,000 or so clones, roughly 80% of them appearing once. The sequenced sample was peripheral blood. Receptor source: a man in his 60s with COVID-19, enrolled during active disease. Each CDR3 is given with its conserved first and last residue. Fields, in order: CDR3 protein, CDR3 DNA, D gene, V gene, clone size, J gene. A D gene is named only where the DNA matches it firmly. Clone size is given for some rows only: seen once, a few or many times, or a class if the clone is expanded.

CDR3: CASRLLTGGAGGYTF; DNA: TGTGCCAGCAGACTTCTCACAGGGGGCGCGGGGGGCTACACCTTC; D: TRBD1; V: TRBV2; size: few; J: TRBJ1-2
CDR3: CASSQENRAQETQYF; DNA: TGTGCCAGCAGCCAAGAGAACCGAGCCCAAGAGACCCAGTACTTC; D: NA; V: TRBV4-2; size: NA; J: TRBJ2-5
CDR3: CAISDERKNTIYF; DNA: TGTGCCATCAGTGATGAGAGAAAAAACACCATATATTTT; D: NA; V: TRBV10-3; size: NA; J: TRBJ1-3
CDR3: CATSREQGLSNQPQHF; DNA: TGTGCCACCAGCAGAGAACAGGGGTTGAGCAATCAGCCCCAGCATTTT; D: TRBD1; V: TRBV15; size: NA; J: TRBJ1-5
CDR3: CASSLSTGLKAEAFF; DNA: TGTGCCAGCAGTTTGTCGACAGGGCTTAAGGCTGAAGCTTTCTTT; D: TRBD1; V: TRBV28; size: NA; J: TRBJ1-1
CDR3: CASTWTSGRRGDTQYF; DNA: TGTGCCAGCACCTGGACTAGCGGGAGGCGTGGAGATACGCAGTATTTT; D: TRBD2; V: TRBV28; size: once; J: TRBJ2-3
CDR3: CATSRDRGGREAFF; DNA: TGTGCCACCAGCAGAGATAGGGGAGGGAGAGAAGCTTTCTTT; D: NA; V: TRBV15; size: few; J: TRBJ1-1
CDR3: CASSFGDNTEAFF; DNA: TGTGCCAGCAGCTTTGGAGATAACACTGAAGCTTTCTTT; D: NA; V: TRBV11-3; size: NA; J: TRBJ1-1
CDR3: CASRPGLAGPYEQYF; DNA: TGTGCCAGCAGGCCCGGACTAGCGGGACCCTACGAGCAGTACTTC; D: TRBD2; V: TRBV2; size: NA; J: TRBJ2-7
CDR3: CASSFYNSPLHF; DNA: TGTGCCAGTAGCTTCTATAATTCACCCCTCCACTTT; D: NA; V: TRBV19; size: NA; J: TRBJ1-6
CDR3: CASSPDSEQFF; DNA: TGTGCCAGCAGTCCCGACTCTGAGCAGTTCTTC; D: NA; V: TRBV2; size: NA; J: TRBJ2-1
CDR3: CASHGQGENIQYF; DNA: TGTGCCAGCCATGGACAGGGGGAAAACATTCAGTACTTC; D: TRBD1; V: TRBV2; size: NA; J: TRBJ2-4
CDR3: CASSKGRQVMPKVWPQHF; DNA: TGTGCCAGCAGCAAAGGACGGCAGGTAATGCCTAAGGTGTGGCCCCAGCATTTT; D: NA; V: TRBV21-1; size: NA; J: TRBJ1-5
CDR3: CASIQLAGGSDTQYF; DNA: TGCGCCAGCATTCAACTAGCGGGAGGGTCAGATACGCAGTATTTT; D: TRBD2; V: TRBV5-1; size: NA; J: TRBJ2-3
CDR3: CASSLGTANSPLHF; DNA: TGCGCCAGCAGCTTGGGGACAGCTAATTCACCCCTCCACTTT; D: NA; V: TRBV5-1; size: few; J: TRBJ1-6
CDR3: CSAPLYGAFF; DNA: TGCAGTGCTCCCCTATACGGGGCTTTCTTT; D: NA; V: TRBV20-1; size: few; J: TRBJ1-1
CDR3: CATQGVANYGYTF; DNA: TGTGCCACCCAAGGAGTCGCTAACTATGGCTACACCTTC; D: NA; V: TRBV15; size: NA; J: TRBJ1-2
CDR3: CATSRATGGLETQYF; DNA: TGTGCCACCAGCAGGGCCACAGGGGGCCTTGAGACCCAGTACTTC; D: TRBD1; V: TRBV15; size: NA; J: TRBJ2-5
CDR3: CASSSDRPYGYTF; DNA: TGTGCCAGCAGCTCTGACAGGCCCTATGGCTACACCTTC; D: NA; V: TRBV7-9; size: few; J: TRBJ1-2
CDR3: CASSRDTNTEAFF; DNA: TGTGCCAGCAGCCGGGACACTAACACTGAAGCTTTCTTT; D: NA; V: TRBV6-2/TRBV6-3; size: NA; J: TRBJ1-1
CDR3: CASSSGHLQETQYF; DNA: TGTGCCAGCAGCTCGGGACACTTACAAGAGACCCAGTACTTC; D: NA; V: TRBV11-2; size: NA; J: TRBJ2-5
CDR3: CASSMTGGDPEAFF; DNA: TGTGCCAGTAGTATGACAGGGGGGGATCCTGAAGCTTTCTTT; D: TRBD1; V: TRBV19; size: NA; J: TRBJ1-1